In this sample, the clone carrying this T cell receptor beta chain turned up many times. Its antigen is as yet unknown. A single record per CDR3 protein comes from TCRdb applying MiXCR to the RT-PCR reads. The data show about 570,000 distinct CDR3 sequences, with approximately 10% seen just once and roughly 11% held by the top ten. These data come from a study of response to subunit inactivated influenza vaccine. Whole-study results and caveats: After each seasonal influenza vaccination, few new T cells are recruited, the authors suggested.

CDR3 length: 12 residues. Looked up from germline, CDR1 is MGHDK and CDR2 is SYGVNS. V gave up 4 bases and J gave up 5 bases, with 8 bases separating them. The same specimen was also included in a second study, on T cells expressing NK-cell markers. That work adds: It was by 5'RACE template switching with UMIs that TCR beta cDNA was made. Among the experiments, several used an anti-gamma-delta TCR antibody to restrict sorting to alpha-beta TCR T cells.

The rearrangement uses TRBV25-1 and TRBJ2-5, with D hard to call. This receptor was identified in a man aged 45-65 years who received an inactivated influenza vaccine. The sample here was PBMCs from blood, taken on the day of vaccination. The CDR3, as DNA: TGTGCCAGCAGTGGGGGTTGGGAGACCCAGTACTTC. Its protein is CASSGGWETQYF.